The 2 T cell receptor beta chains below were found in one sample sequenced in a study of cytomegalovirus exposure and HLA in healthy donors. Clones were read by immunoSEQ multiplex PCR, and TCRdb kept only the in-frame ones, dropping some. The sample consists of about 200,000 clones, roughly 84% of them appearing once. Sequencing input: PBMCs. These receptors were collected from a woman younger than 35 in good health and CMV-seropositive.

The J gene is TRBJ1-1, the V gene TRBV7-2, with D tentatively TRBD1 (6 bases). The length of the CDR3 is 13 residues. V lost 3 bases, J lost 4 bases, and 9 bases lay in between. Germline values: CDR1 SGHTA, CDR2 FQGNSA. The CDR3 DNA reads as TGTGCCAGCAGCTTTGGGACACCCACTGAAGCTTTCTTT. This codes for CASSFGTPTEAFF.

CDR3 in amino acids: CASRDRGADTQYF. The CDR3 DNA sequence: TGTGCCAGCAGAGACAGGGGTGCAGATACGCAGTATTTT. The V call is TRBV28, the J call TRBJ2-3; 8 bases fit TRBD1. This CDR3 comprises 13 residues. Losses at the gene ends were 6 bases for V and 4 bases for J; bases not matched to a gene: 3. Germline-derived CDR1 and CDR2 are MDHEN and SYDVKM.